One sample yielded the 17 T cell receptor beta chains listed below, sequenced in a study of shared clonotypes between healthy human individuals. Clones were sequenced by immunoSEQ multiplex PCR, and TCRdb holds only the in-frame ones, with some missing. The sample gives about 1.5 million clones, 98% of which show up once; about 0.45% is in the top ten. Sequenced material: naive CD4+ T cells sorted from blood. Subset described: CD45RA+ positively selected. The receptors derive from a man aged 30 to 39 in good health.

V gene TRBV2 combines with J gene TRBJ2-7, with TRBD2 matching 9 bases. This CDR3 spans 15 amino acids. Looked up from germline, CDR1 is SNHLY and CDR2 is FYNNEI. V lost 7 bases to trimming and J lost 1 base; unmatched junction nucleotides: 8. CDR3 in DNA: TGTGCCAGCAATTTAGCGGGAGTGGGTTCCTACGAGCAGTACTTC. Amino acids: CASNLAGVGSYEQYF.

This clone came up once. The chain uses TRBV19 and TRBJ2-6, with D unresolved. Germline V gene lookup returns CDR1 LNHDA and CDR2 SQIVND (reference sequence). The CDR3 runs 14 residues. V lost 7 bases, J lost 4 bases, and 11 bases lay in between. The CDR3 is CASMLGNGANVLTF. The CDR3 DNA reads as TGTGCCAGTATGCTAGGGAACGGGGCCAACGTCCTGACTTTC.

The chain recombines TRBV19 with TRBJ2-5, with 11 bases lining up with TRBD2. The CDR3 extends over 15 amino acids. Germline trimming cut 1 base from V and 3 bases from J; bases unmatched to any gene: 1. Germline CDR1 reads LNHDA; CDR2 reads SQIVND (reference sequence). The CDR3 loop is CASSIGGLAEETQYF. As DNA, the CDR3 is TGTGCCAGTAGTATAGGGGGACTAGCGGAAGAGACCCAGTACTTC. The full variable domain, rest sourced from reference TRBV19 and TRBJ2-5, is DGGITQSPKYLFRKEGQNVTLSCEQNLNHDAMYWYRQDPGQGLRLIYYSQIVNDFQKGDIAEGYSVSREKKESFPLTVTSAQKNPTAFYLCASSIGGLAEETQYFGPGTRLLVL.

The rearrangement uses TRBV11-3 and TRBJ2-7, with D perhaps TRBD1 or TRBD2 (5 bases each). Looked up from germline, CDR1 is SGHNT and CDR2 is YENEEA. The CDR3 has 13 amino acids. The V end lost 5 bases, the J end lost 0 bases, and 8 bases lay between the germline ends. Here the CDR3 DNA reads TGTGCCAGCAGCCCTGGGACCTCCTACGAGCAGTACTTC. It yields the protein CASSPGTSYEQYF.

V and J are TRBV28 and TRBJ1-5; perhaps TRBD1 as D (5 bases). This CDR3 region has 15 residues. CDR1 MDHEN and CDR2 SYDVKM come from the germline V gene. V was trimmed by 4 bases and J by 7 bases, leaving 17 bases between them. The CDR3 region is CASSSAFGARQPQHF. Written as DNA, the CDR3 is TGTGCCAGCAGTTCAGCGTTTGGGGCACGGCAGCCCCAGCATTTT. The variable domain in full, with the rest retrieved from reference TRBV28 and TRBJ1-5, is DVKVTQSSRYLVKRTGEKVFLECVQDMDHENMFWYRQDPGLGLRLIYFSYDVKMKEKGDIPEGYSVSREKKERFSLILESASTNQTSMYLCASSSAFGARQPQHFGDGTRLSIL.

The V call is TRBV18, the J call TRBJ1-1; D is possibly TRBD1 (5 bases). CDR1 is KGHSH, CDR2 LQKENI, per germline. The CDR3 spans 16 residues. V lost 4 bases and J 7 bases, leaving 22 bases between the germline ends. CDR3 loop: CASSREVFWGTDEAFF. In DNA, the CDR3 is TGTGCCAGCTCACGCGAGGTTTTCTGGGGGACCGATGAAGCTTTCTTT. Filled out from reference TRBV18 and TRBJ1-1, the complete variable domain reads NAGVMQNPRHLVRRRGQEARLRCSPMKGHSHVYWYRQLPEEGLKFMVYLQKENIIDESGMPKERFSAEFPKEGPSILRIQQVVRGDSAAYFCASSREVFWGTDEAFFGQGTRLTVV.

The chain has TRBV7-9 and TRBJ1-3, with D uncertain. CDR3 size: 14 residues. Trimming took 5 bases from V and 2 from J, leaving 10 bases between them. Germline values: CDR1 SEHNR, CDR2 FQNEAQ (reference sequence). CDR3 sequence: CASSVRETGNTIYF. CDR3 sequence (DNA): TGTGCCAGCAGCGTGAGGGAGACTGGAAACACCATATATTTT.

V is TRBV6-5 and J is TRBJ1-1; the D is unclear. The length of the CDR3 is 13 residues. The ends were cut back, 4 bases at V and 4 bases at J, with 10 bases in the middle. From germline, CDR1 is MNHEY and CDR2 SVGAGI. The CDR3 protein is CASSLSRSTEAFF. For the CDR3, the DNA is TGTGCCAGCAGTTTGTCCCGCAGCACTGAAGCTTTCTTT.

V is TRBV28 and J is TRBJ2-1, with D tentatively TRBD1 (6 bases). This CDR3 is 15 amino acids long. The germline V gene has CDR1 MDHEN and CDR2 SYDVKM. The V end lost 6 bases, the J end lost 5 bases, and 17 bases lay between the germline ends. The CDR3 bases are TGTGCCAGCAGCCACACCACCGGGACAAACAATGAGCAGTTCTTC. This codes for CASSHTTGTNNEQFF. Full variable domain (rest looked up from reference TRBV28 and TRBJ2-1): DVKVTQSSRYLVKRTGEKVFLECVQDMDHENMFWYRQDPGLGLRLIYFSYDVKMKEKGDIPEGYSVSREKKERFSLILESASTNQTSMYLCASSHTTGTNNEQFFGPGTRLTVL.

The rearrangement uses TRBV11-3 and TRBJ1-1; D is possibly TRBD1 (6 bases). The V and J ends lost 1 base and 1 base respectively, with 10 bases between them. The CDR3 contains 15 residues. Looked up from germline, CDR1 is SGHNT and CDR2 is YENEEA. The CDR3 nucleotides are TGTGCCAGCAGCTTAGGTACGGGGGCGAACACTGAAGCTTTCTTT. As protein: CASSLGTGANTEAFF. Full variable domain (remainder filled in from reference TRBV11-3 and TRBJ1-1): EAGVVQSPRYKIIEKKQPVAFWCNPISGHNTLYWYLQNLGQGPELLIRYENEEAVDDSQLPKDRFSAERLKGVDSTLKIQPAELGDSAVYLCASSLGTGANTEAFFGQGTRLTVV.

V is TRBV18 and J is TRBJ2-7; 8 bases fit TRBD1. Losses at the gene ends were 6 bases for V and 7 bases for J; bases not matched to a gene: 11. Germline loops: CDR1 KGHSH, CDR2 LQKENI. The length of the CDR3 is 14 residues. CDR3 DNA sequence: TGTGCCAGCTCTCCCGTGACAGGGGCTGGGGAGCAGTACTTC. The encoded protein is CASSPVTGAGEQYF. Variable domain in full (rest from reference TRBV18 and TRBJ2-7): NAGVMQNPRHLVRRRGQEARLRCSPMKGHSHVYWYRQLPEEGLKFMVYLQKENIIDESGMPKERFSAEFPKEGPSILRIQQVVRGDSAAYFCASSPVTGAGEQYFGPGTRLTVT.

The gene calls are TRBV27 and TRBJ2-1; D remains unclear. Germline V lookup: CDR1 MNHEY, CDR2 SMNVEV (reference sequence). V was shortened by 2 bases and J by 12 bases, with 20 bases between the two germline ends. The CDR3 is 15 residues long. CDR3 region: CASSLHSPGISRQFF. The CDR3 DNA reads as TGTGCCAGCAGTTTACATTCCCCCGGCATTAGCAGGCAGTTCTTC.

The chain has TRBV19 and TRBJ2-2; a possible D gene is TRBD2 (7 bases). The CDR3 spans 17 residues. Trimming took 6 bases from V and 3 from J, leaving 20 bases between them. Germline assignment: CDR1 LNHDA and CDR2 SQIVND (reference sequence). Here the CDR3 DNA reads TGTGCCAGTAGGCGCACCGGGGGGCGCAGGGACACCGGGGAGCTGTTTTTT. The encoded protein is CASRRTGGRRDTGELFF.

This clone was picked up one time. The V call is TRBV7-6, the J call TRBJ2-5; 9 bases align to TRBD1. The CDR3 loop spans 14 amino acids. Germline CDR1 reads SGHVS; CDR2 reads FNYEAQ. The junction had 7 bases not matched to a gene; V was cut back by 6 bases and J by 5 bases. The CDR3 reads CASSNRGLRETQYF. In nucleotides, the CDR3 is TGTGCCAGCAGTAACAGGGGGCTAAGGGAGACCCAGTACTTC.

This chain connects TRBV9 to TRBJ1-4; D perhaps matches TRBD1 (6 bases). Germline values: CDR1 SGDLS, CDR2 YYNGEE. The CDR3 has 16 amino acids. The V gene lost 0 bases and the J gene lost 6 bases, with 15 bases spanning the gap. CDR3: CASSVEERGLDEKLFF. The DNA of the CDR3 is TGTGCCAGCAGCGTAGAGGAGCGGGGGCTGGATGAAAAACTGTTTTTT.

The chain joins TRBV5-1 to TRBJ2-5; 11 positions agree with TRBD2. Germline lookup yields CDR1 SGHRS and CDR2 YFSETQ. V was clipped by 4 bases and J by 4 bases; unmatched bases: 9. The CDR3 is 16 amino acids. The CDR3: CASSPTGTSGRETQYF. The CDR3 region has the DNA TGCGCCAGCAGCCCTACGGGGACTAGCGGCCGAGAGACCCAGTACTTC.

This clone was seen a single time. Additional DNA sequences in this sample encode the identical CDR3. The chain employs TRBV28 and TRBJ2-3; perhaps TRBD2 as D (5 bases). The CDR3 runs 14 residues. Germline CDR1 is MDHEN and CDR2 is SYDVKM. V dropped 6 bases and J dropped 1 base, with 11 bases sitting between them. CDR3: CASSPVRGTDTQYF. The CDR3 DNA follows: TGTGCCAGCAGCCCTGTGAGGGGCACAGATACGCAGTATTTT.